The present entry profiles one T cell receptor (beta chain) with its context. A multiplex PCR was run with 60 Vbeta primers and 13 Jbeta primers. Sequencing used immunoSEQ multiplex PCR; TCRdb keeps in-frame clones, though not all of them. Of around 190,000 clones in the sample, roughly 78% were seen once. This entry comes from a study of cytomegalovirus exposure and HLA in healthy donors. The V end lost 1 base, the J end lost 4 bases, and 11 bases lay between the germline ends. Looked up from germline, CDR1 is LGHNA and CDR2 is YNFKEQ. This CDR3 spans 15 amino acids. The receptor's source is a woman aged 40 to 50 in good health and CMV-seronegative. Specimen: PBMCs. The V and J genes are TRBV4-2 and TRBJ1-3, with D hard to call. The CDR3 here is CASSQVGRDGNTIYF. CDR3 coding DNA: TGTGCCAGCAGCCAAGTGGGCAGAGACGGAAACACCATATATTTT.